The entry that follows covers one T cell receptor (beta chain) sequence. Its antigen is unknown. Trimming cost V 2 bases and J 0 bases, with 24 bases left between them. From germline, CDR1 is SGHRS and CDR2 YFSETQ. The CDR3 runs to 19 residues. The data were produced by immunoSEQ multiplex PCR, yet TCRdb's version contains in-frame clones alone and is incomplete. Found here are some 180,000 clones, around 94% of them singletons; the top ten hold more than 9%. This record belongs to a study of T cell responses to AZD1222 COVID-19 vaccine. Findings and limits, study-wide: Most donors were white British and more were female, and clonal diversity was possibly underestimated.

The sequencing here drew on peripheral blood, taken on day 0 of AZD1222 vaccination. The gene calls are TRBV5-1 and TRBJ2-7; D may match TRBD1 or TRBD2 (5 bases each). This clonotype was obtained from an adult in good health. CDR3 nucleotide sequence: TGCGCCAGCAGCTTCTTCCATCGCCGGGGTCCAGGGCCCTCCTACGAGCAGTACTTC. It is translated as CASSFFHRRGPGPSYEQYF. Drawing the rest from reference TRBV5-1 and TRBJ2-7, the complete variable domain is KAGVTQTPRYLIKTRGQQVTLSCSPISGHRSVSWYQQTPGQGLQFLFEYFSETQRNKGNFPGRFSGRQFSNSRSEMNVSTLELGDSALYLCASSFFHRRGPGPSYEQYFGPGTRLTVT.